This T cell receptor (beta chain) was sequenced during a study of cytomegalovirus exposure and HLA in healthy donors. General observations from the study: It was found in a later analysis that first-cohort TCR clusters tended to co-occur in the 100 to 150 validation repertoires. For cytomegalovirus status, the classifier reportedly gave diagnoses with high specificity and sensitivity. Among TCR beta chains, those listed as cytomegalovirus-associated numbered some 170.

About this clone itself: What it binds is unknown.

Trimming cost V 3 bases and J 3 bases; bases outside gene matches: 15. The CDR3 contains 18 residues. Germline values: CDR1 SGHRS, CDR2 YFSETQ. Libraries were prepared by immunoSEQ multiplex PCR; TCRdb keeps only in-frame clonotypes and omits some of them. The sample lists 150,000 to 200,000 clones; roughly 96% were seen once. This chain links TRBV5-1 with TRBJ2-3; 8 bases fit TRBD2. Sequencing used PBMCs. This clonotype originated in a woman between 18 and 29 years old in good health and CMV-seronegative. The CDR3 bases are TGCGCCAGCAGCTCGACCCTTTGGGGTAGCGGGGTTACAGATACGCAGTATTTT. It yields the protein CASSSTLWGSGVTDTQYF.